One sample yielded the 2 T cell receptor beta chains listed below, sequenced in a study of blood T cell repertoires in COVID-19. Assay used: immunoSEQ multiplex PCR; TCRdb lists only in-frame clones, some missing. The table lists approximately 220,000 clones, about 80% of them singletons. Sequences were obtained from PBMCs or T cells enriched from blood (not recorded which). The receptor set was obtained from a woman aged 40-49 years who had been exposed to COVID-19.

The CDR3 coding sequence is TGTGCCATCAGTGAGTCTTGGCAGGGGCCTGAAGCTTTCTTT. It encodes CAISESWQGPEAFF. The genes are TRBV10-3 and TRBJ1-1, with D possibly being TRBD1 (6 bases). The CDR3 runs 14 residues. Trimming left V 0 bases short and J 6 bases short, with 11 bases between. The germline V gene encodes CDR1 ENHRY and CDR2 SYGVKD.

The J gene is TRBJ2-1, the V gene TRBV6-5; weak D call: TRBD1 (5 bases). The CDR3 consists of 13 residues. V lost 5 bases, J lost 5 bases, and 10 bases lay in between. Germline CDR1 reads MNHEY; CDR2 reads SVGAGI. The CDR3 coding sequence is TGTGCCAGCAGTCCTGGACACAACAATGAGCAGTTCTTC. Residues: CASSPGHNNEQFF.